This T cell receptor (beta chain) derives from a study of memory CD4+ T cells and cytomegalovirus serostatus. TCRdb's copy holds only in-frame clones and misses some; the assay was immunoSEQ multiplex PCR. The sample lists roughly 45,000 clones; roughly 73% were seen once. CDR3 length: 16 residues. J gave up 2 bases and V 2 bases, and 7 bases lay outside the gene matches. In germline, CDR1 is MNHEY, CDR2 SMNVEV (reference sequence). Single viable CD3+CD4+CD8-CD45RO+ cells were sorted as the memory CD4+ T cells. Input material: memory CD4+ T cells from blood. V and J are TRBV27 and TRBJ2-7; 9 positions match TRBD1. This receptor was identified in an adult in good health and CMV-seronegative. In DNA, the CDR3 is TGTGCCAGCAGTTTAAGGCCCCGACAGGGGGCCTACGAGCAGTACTTC. Translation gives CASSLRPRQGAYEQYF.